The clone carrying this T cell receptor beta chain was recorded only once. The table came from immunoSEQ multiplex PCR; TCRdb's copy has only in-frame clones and leaves some out. Of 9,000 to 9,500 clones listed, 78% are singletons. The data were obtained in a study of T cell repertoires in ileal Crohn's disease. Documented time point: neoterminal ileum biopsy at postoperative endoscopy, about 6 months after surgery. Patients were adults with ileal or ileocolonic Crohn's disease needing resection. Germline V CDR1 and CDR2: GTSNPN, SVGIG (reference sequence). Trimming cost V 1 base and J 3 bases; bases outside gene matches: 2. The CDR3 has 14 residues.

The sequenced sample was ileal tissue. The V gene is TRBV30, the J gene TRBJ1-5; 8 bases are a match to TRBD1. This receptor was identified in an adult with Crohn's disease. This chain's CDR3 is CAWSGTGINQPQHF. The CDR3, as DNA: TGTGCCTGGAGTGGGACAGGGATCAATCAGCCCCAGCATTTT.